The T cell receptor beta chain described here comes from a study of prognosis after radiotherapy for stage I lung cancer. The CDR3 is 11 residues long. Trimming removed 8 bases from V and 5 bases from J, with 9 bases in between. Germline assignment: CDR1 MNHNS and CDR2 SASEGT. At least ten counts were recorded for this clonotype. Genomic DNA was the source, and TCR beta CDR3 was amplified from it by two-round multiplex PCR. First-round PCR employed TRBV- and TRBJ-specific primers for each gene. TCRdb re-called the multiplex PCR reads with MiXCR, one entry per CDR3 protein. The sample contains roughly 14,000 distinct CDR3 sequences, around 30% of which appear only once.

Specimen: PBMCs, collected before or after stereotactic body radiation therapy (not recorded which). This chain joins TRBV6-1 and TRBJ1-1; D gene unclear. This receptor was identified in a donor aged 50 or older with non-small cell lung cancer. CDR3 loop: CASGRGTEAFF. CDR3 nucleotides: TGTGCCAGCGGGCGGGGAACTGAAGCTTTCTTT.